One and the same sample provided the 20 T cell receptor beta chains below, sequenced in a study of OX40 agonist ivuxolimab in advanced cancers. Only in-frame clones appear in the TCRdb table, and some are missing; sequencing was by immunoSEQ multiplex PCR. There are 60,000 or so clones in the sample; over 80% occur only once, and roughly 4.4% lies in the top ten. Sequencing used CD4+ or CD8+ T cells sorted from blood, obtained in a trial of the OX40 agonist ivuxolimab. The receptors here all came from an adult with an advanced solid tumor such as melanoma, head and neck, liver or kidney cancer.

This chain links TRBV6-4 with TRBJ1-3; D ambiguous. Per germline, CDR1 MRHNA and CDR2 SNTAGT. V lost 6 bases, J lost 2 bases, and 14 bases lay in between. The CDR3 sequence is 15 residues long. The CDR3 sequence: CASSENRLPGNTIYF. For the CDR3, the DNA is TGTGCCAGCAGCGAAAACCGGCTTCCTGGAAACACCATATATTTT.

V and J are TRBV28 and TRBJ2-7; 14 bases line up with TRBD2. V lost 4 bases to trimming and J lost 0 bases; unmatched junction nucleotides: 5. CDR3 length: 17 amino acids. Germline V gives CDR1 MDHEN, CDR2 SYDVKM. CDR3 in amino acids: CASSYGLAGGGSYEQYF. The CDR3 DNA sequence: TGTGCCAGCAGTTACGGACTAGCGGGGGGCGGCTCCTACGAGCAGTACTTC.

The genes are TRBV19 and TRBJ1-1, with D tentatively TRBD1 (5 bases). CDR1 is LNHDA, CDR2 SQIVND, per germline (reference sequence). V shed 10 bases and J shed 4 bases, with 19 bases lying between them. The CDR3 loop spans 14 amino acids. Here the CDR3 DNA reads TGTGCCACCTTGCCCCCAGGGCTCGGCACTGAAGCTTTCTTT. It specifies CATLPPGLGTEAFF.

This clone has more than one count but fewer than ten. The CDR3 DNA reads as TGTGCCAGCGAGGGGGGTTCGGGGATGCTGTTTTTT. Translated: CASEGGSGMLFF. The J gene is TRBJ2-2, the V gene TRBV6-1; the D call may be TRBD1 or TRBD2 (6 bases each). The V end lost 8 bases, the J end lost 13 bases, and 17 bases lay between the germline ends. The germline gives CDR1 MNHNS, CDR2 SASEGT. The CDR3 is made up of 12 amino acids.

This chain joins TRBV7-8 and TRBJ2-7; D is undetermined. The ends were cut back, 1 base at V and 2 bases at J, with 9 bases in the middle. The CDR3 covers 14 residues. Germline V gene lookup returns CDR1 SGHVS and CDR2 FQNEAQ. The CDR3 sequence: CASSLVWVTYEQYF. CDR3 nucleotides: TGTGCCAGCAGCTTAGTCTGGGTGACCTACGAGCAGTACTTC.

The chain is built from TRBV11-2 and TRBJ2-2; TRBD2 might be the D (6 bases). V was shortened by 2 bases and J by 6 bases, with 13 bases between the two germline ends. The germline V gene encodes CDR1 SGHAT and CDR2 FQNNGV. The CDR3 sequence is 15 residues long. The CDR3 reads CASSLPLSGAGELFF. CDR3 DNA sequence: TGTGCCAGCAGCTTACCACTCTCGGGGGCCGGGGAGCTGTTTTTT.

Regarding this clone: The junction does not match germline at one end; this may be a read error. The CDR3 nucleotides are TGTGTCAGCAGTGAAGCGTTGGCAGGGGCTGCGGGCTATGGCTACACCTTC. Translating gives CVSSEALAGAAGYGYTF. The chain links TRBV6-1 to TRBJ1-2, with D tentatively TRBD1 (6 bases). In germline, CDR1 is MNHNS, CDR2 SASEGT. CDR3 size: 17 residues.

V gene TRBV10-3 combines with J gene TRBJ2-1; 7 positions match TRBD2. The CDR3 runs 15 residues. V lost 10 bases, J lost 0 bases, and 9 bases stayed unmatched. Germline assignment: CDR1 ENHRY and CDR2 SYGVKD. Here the CDR3 reads CATAGTGGSYNEQFF. The CDR3 DNA sequence: TGTGCCACCGCGGGTACGGGAGGCTCCTACAATGAGCAGTTCTTC.

The chain links TRBV6-5 to TRBJ1-6; 9 bases match TRBD1. Germline V CDR1 and CDR2: MNHEY, SVGAGI. The CDR3 totals 15 residues. V shed 2 bases, J shed 8 bases, and the junction held 4 bases outside the gene matches. In DNA form, the CDR3 reads TGTGCCAGCAGTTACAACCGGGACAGGGATTCACCCCTCCACTTT. Translation gives CASSYNRDRDSPLHF.

This clone was seen only a few times. The sample contains more than one DNA sequence encoding this CDR3. V is TRBV9 and J is TRBJ2-5; 8 bases map to TRBD2. The CDR3 is 14 residues long. V lost 2 bases, J lost 4 bases, and 4 bases stayed unmatched. Per the germline V gene, CDR1 is SGDLS and CDR2 is YYNGEE. In DNA, the CDR3 is TGTGCCAGCAGCGTCACGGGAGGGTCAGAGACCCAGTACTTC. Residues: CASSVTGGSETQYF.

This chain links TRBV30 with TRBJ2-6; D may match TRBD1 or TRBD2 (5 bases each). With 2 bases removed from V and 2 bases from J, the gap between germline ends came to 10 bases. Per germline, CDR1 GTSNPN and CDR2 SVGIG (reference sequence). The CDR3 is 15 amino acids. The CDR3 reads CAWSRWGTGANVLTF. As DNA, the CDR3 is TGTGCCTGGAGTAGGTGGGGGACTGGGGCCAACGTCCTGACTTTC.

This chain uses TRBV7-2 with TRBJ2-1; tentative D call: TRBD1 (5 bases). The germline CDR1 and CDR2 sequences are SGHTA and FQGNSA. The length of the CDR3 is 13 residues. V shed 2 bases and J shed 9 bases, with 11 bases lying between them. The CDR3 spells CASSLRQQGEQFF. CDR3 in DNA: TGTGCCAGCAGCTTACGGCAGCAGGGTGAGCAGTTCTTC.

The V gene is TRBV4-1, the J gene TRBJ1-5; 11 bases are a match to TRBD1. Trimming took 4 bases from V and 7 from J; bases not matched to a gene: 21. Germline assignment: CDR1 MGHRA and CDR2 YSYEKL. The CDR3 is 20 amino acids. The CDR3, as DNA: TGCGCCAGCAGCCCTGAGGGCATCCCGGGACAGGGGGTGTATGACCAGCCCCAGCATTTT. This sequence encodes CASSPEGIPGQGVYDQPQHF.

This sequence joins TRBV5-4 and TRBJ2-3; 8 nucleotides align to TRBD1. In germline, CDR1 is SGHNT, CDR2 YYREEE (reference sequence). The length of the CDR3 is 15 residues. V was clipped by 4 bases and J by 5 bases; unmatched bases: 9. The CDR3 DNA sequence: TGTGCCAGCAGCCTTAATCAGGGGGCGAGAGATACGCAGTATTTT. Translation gives CASSLNQGARDTQYF.

The chain uses TRBV25-1 and TRBJ2-1; D gene uncertain. Germline-derived CDR1 and CDR2 are MGHDK and SYGVNS. V was clipped by 2 bases and J by 0 bases, with 8 bases between them. The CDR3 covers 15 residues. The CDR3 region has the DNA TGTGCCAGCAGTGAAATTGGCGGCTCCTACAATGAGCAGTTCTTC. Translation: CASSEIGGSYNEQFF. Based on the CDR3 plus reference TRBV25-1 and TRBJ2-1, the full variable domain is EADIYQTPRYLVIGTGKKITLECSQTMGHDKMYWYQQDPGMELHLIHYSYGVNSTEKGDLSSESTVSRIRTEHFPLTLESARPSHTSQYLCASSEIGGSYNEQFFGPGTRLTVL.

This chain links TRBV7-9 with TRBJ2-2; D is possibly TRBD1 or TRBD2 (5 bases each). V gave up 10 bases and J gave up 1 base, with 16 bases separating them. The CDR3 spans 15 residues. Germline assignment: CDR1 SEHNR and CDR2 FQNEAQ (reference sequence). The CDR3 DNA reads TGTGCCACCCCGCCGGGACGGTTGAACACCGGGGAGCTGTTTTTT. Translating gives CATPPGRLNTGELFF.

This sequence joins TRBV7-2 and TRBJ1-2, with 9 bases matching TRBD1. The CDR3 loop spans 14 amino acids. J gave up 4 bases and V 1 base, and 1 base lay outside the gene matches. Per the germline V gene, CDR1 is SGHTA and CDR2 is FQGNSA. Here the CDR3 DNA reads TGTGCCAGCAGCTTAGACAGGGGGCCCTATGGCTACACCTTC. It encodes CASSLDRGPYGYTF.

V usage is TRBV10-2 and J usage is TRBJ1-5; D not resolved. Germline V lookup: CDR1 WSHSY, CDR2 SAAADI. The CDR3 sequence is 12 residues long. Trimming removed 5 bases from V and 5 bases from J, with 7 bases in between. CDR3 sequence (DNA): TGCGCCAGCAGTTTAGGCGATCAGCCCCAGCATTTT. Residues: CASSLGDQPQHF.

The V call is TRBV5-1, the J call TRBJ2-2, with 12 positions matching TRBD2. The ends lost 3 bases at V and 6 bases at J; junction bases unmatched: 6. CDR3 length equals 16 residues. Germline V gene sequence: CDR1 SGHRS, CDR2 YFSETQ. CDR3 bases: TGCGCCAGCAGCTCGAGACTAGCGGGAGTGGCCGGGGAGCTGTTTTTT. It is translated as CASSSRLAGVAGELFF.

The CDR3 region has the DNA TGTGCCACCAGCAGAGATGTGGCATTGGGCGAGCAGTACTTC. Its translation is CATSRDVALGEQYF. The rearrangement links TRBV15 to TRBJ2-7; D ambiguous. The CDR3 runs 14 residues. With 0 bases removed from V and 6 bases from J, the gap between germline ends came to 12 bases. Per the germline V gene, CDR1 is LNHNV and CDR2 is YYDKDF (reference sequence).